This entry describes one TCR beta chain. The antigen this receptor binds is unknown. Base qualities were left out, and no much larger clone turns up one base away. The data were taken from a study of control samples from healthy donors and cancer patients (dated by TCRdb to the early 2020s). Preparation of the library involved the immunoSEQ multiplex PCR assay. TCRdb limited this immuneACCESS table to in-frame rearrangements with V and J called. A share of clones is missing; checked studies link under half to unresolved V genes, and the rest is unexplained. In all, the sample holds around 83,000 clones, and roughly 93% of those were seen once. Of the sample, 1.3% falls within the top ten clones. V has 3 bases trimmed and J has 5 bases trimmed; junction bases matching no gene number 2. Taken from cysteine to phenylalanine, the CDR3 has 13 residues. Only the CDR3 DNA is retained, 39 bases long and in frame from the first base. According to the germline V gene (reference sequence), CDR1 reads LGHDT and CDR2 reads YNNKEL.

The rearranged segments are TRBV3-1 (or the pseudogene TRBV3-2) and TRBJ1-1, and 8 junctional nucleotides match TRBD1. Sequenced input: PBMCs. This receptor was obtained from a woman in her thirties or forties with lung cancer. The CDR3 protein sequence reads: CASSHRQGTEAFF. The bases are TGTGCCAGCAGCCACCGACAGGGGACTGAAGCTTTCTTT.